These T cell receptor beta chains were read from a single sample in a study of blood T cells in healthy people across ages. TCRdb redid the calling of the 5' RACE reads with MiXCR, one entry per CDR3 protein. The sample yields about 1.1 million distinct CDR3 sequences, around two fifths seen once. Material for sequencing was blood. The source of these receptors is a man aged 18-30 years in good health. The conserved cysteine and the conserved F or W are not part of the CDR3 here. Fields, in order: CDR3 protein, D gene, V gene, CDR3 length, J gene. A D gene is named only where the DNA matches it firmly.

CDR3: SVSLGGSARNEQF
D: -
V: TRBV29-1
length: 13
J: TRBJ2-1

CDR3: SATLTGMGQPQH
D: -
V: TRBV20-1
length: 12
J: TRBJ1-5

CDR3: ASGFRGPSDYGYT
D: -
V: TRBV27
length: 13
J: TRBJ1-2

CDR3: ASSPAGVNSNQPQH
D: -
V: TRBV18
length: 14
J: TRBJ1-5

CDR3: ASSVAPGGNEQF
D: TRBD2
V: TRBV9
length: 12
J: TRBJ2-1

CDR3: ASSLIGASSYEQY
D: -
V: TRBV7-3
length: 13
J: TRBJ2-7

CDR3: ASSQGARPNYGYT
D: -
V: TRBV3-1
length: 13
J: TRBJ1-2

CDR3: ASNRFRDTQY
D: -
V: TRBV11-2
length: 10
J: TRBJ2-3

CDR3: ASNEKEQF
D: -
V: TRBV2
length: 8
J: TRBJ2-1

CDR3: GVSYNEQF
D: -
V: TRBV11-2
length: 8
J: TRBJ2-1

CDR3: ASSLTVGGEQY
D: -
V: TRBV5-5
length: 11
J: TRBJ2-7

CDR3: ASSIADRVETTEAF
D: TRBD1
V: TRBV19
length: 14
J: TRBJ1-1

CDR3: ASSQGQPMRPYGYT
D: -
V: TRBV3-1
length: 14
J: TRBJ1-2

CDR3: ASSGGQAVTQY
D: -
V: TRBV10-2
length: 11
J: TRBJ2-3